This T cell receptor (beta chain) appears in the sequencing data of a study of blood T cell repertoires in COVID-19. The data were produced by immunoSEQ multiplex PCR, yet TCRdb's version contains in-frame clones alone and is incomplete. The data show 150,000 to 200,000 clones, about 84% seen once. Germline CDR1 SGHNT, CDR2 YENEEA. V gave up 0 bases and J gave up 3 bases, with 8 bases separating them. The CDR3 covers 15 residues. This clone came up a few times. Specimen: PBMCs or T cells enriched from blood (not recorded which). This TCR derives from a man aged 35-49 years who had recovered from COVID-19. This sequence joins TRBV11-3 and TRBJ2-2; possible D gene TRBD1, 6 bases. The CDR3 nucleotides read TGTGCCAGCAGCTTAGATGGACAGTACACCGGGGAGCTGTTTTTT. Translated, it gives CASSLDGQYTGELFF. The full variable domain, in which reference TRBV11-3 and TRBJ2-2 provide the parts outside the CDR3, is EAGVVQSPRYKIIEKKQPVAFWCNPISGHNTLYWYLQNLGQGPELLIRYENEEAVDDSQLPKDRFSAERLKGVDSTLKIQPAELGDSAVYLCASSLDGQYTGELFFGEGSRLTVL.